This T cell receptor (beta chain) was captured by sequencing in a study of early T cells in non-severe SARS-CoV-2 infection. Germline V gene sequence: CDR1 DFQATT, CDR2 SNEGSKA (reference sequence). This CDR3 is built from 12 residues. Trimming shortened V by 5 bases and J by 5 bases, and 9 bases separated the two germline ends. TCRdb independently ran MiXCR on the 5' RACE reads; one entry per CDR3 protein. This sample carries tens of thousands of distinct CDR3 sequences, roughly 11% of them seen once, and the ten largest clones take approximately 13%. Only a few counts were recorded for this clonotype.

The TCR was taken from an adult who was a healthcare worker with PCR-confirmed SARS-CoV-2 infection or an uninfected control (not recorded which). Sequenced: whole blood. The rearrangement uses TRBV20-1 and TRBJ2-2; no definite D call. The CDR3 DNA reads as TGCAGTGCTCGGATAGTGACCGGGGAGCTGTTTTTT. This sequence encodes CSARIVTGELFF.